Below, 12 T cell receptor beta chains from the same sample are listed, as sequenced in a study of identical twins. MiXCR, run by TCRdb on the 5' RACE reads, gives a single entry per CDR3 protein. Of 150,000 or so distinct CDR3 sequences in the sample, around 3.4% were seen once. The sample was memory T cells sorted from blood. These receptors came from a man in his late teens or twenties in good health.

This clonotype was observed many times. DNA for the CDR3: TGCAGTGCCTCTAAGACTAGCGGCAATGAGCAGTTCTTC. It yields the protein CSASKTSGNEQFF. V is TRBV20-1 and J is TRBJ2-1; the match to TRBD2 covers 9 bases. Germline loops: CDR1 DFQATT, CDR2 SNEGSKA (reference sequence). There are 13 residues in the CDR3. V trimming: 6 bases; J trimming: 6 bases; junction bases outside the gene matches: 6.

In this sample, this clonotype turned up many times. This chain connects TRBV5-5 to TRBJ2-5; D gene ambiguous. The V end lost 3 bases, the J end lost 2 bases, and 11 bases lay between the germline ends. The CDR3 is made up of 14 amino acids. Per the germline V gene, CDR1 is SGHKS and CDR2 is YYEKEE (reference sequence). CDR3: CASSSYSTQETQYF. CDR3 nucleotide sequence: TGTGCCAGCAGCTCCTACAGTACTCAAGAGACCCAGTACTTC.

This clonotype was detected only a few times. The V and J genes are TRBV18 and TRBJ2-1; D remains ambiguous. Germline CDR1 is KGHSH and CDR2 is LQKENI. The CDR3 sequence is 13 residues long. The V end lost 6 bases, the J end lost 0 bases, and 6 bases lay between the germline ends. In DNA, the CDR3 is TGTGCCAGCTCCAGTATCTCCTACAATGAGCAGTTCTTC. Amino acids: CASSSISYNEQFF.

This clonotype appeared many times. This sequence joins TRBV7-3 and TRBJ2-2; tentative D call: TRBD1 (5 bases). V was pared by 3 bases and J by 6 bases, with 8 bases between. This CDR3 has 13 residues. The germline V gene has CDR1 SGHTA and CDR2 FQGTGA. The CDR3 sequence is CASSLIRAGELFF. Written as DNA, the CDR3 is TGTGCCAGCAGCTTGATCAGGGCCGGGGAGCTGTTTTTT.

There are many counts of this clonotype. CDR3 protein: CASTPFARPDTGELFF. The DNA of the CDR3 is TGTGCCAGCACTCCATTTGCCCGCCCCGACACCGGGGAGCTGTTTTTT. The chain couples TRBV12-3 or TRBV12-4 to TRBJ2-2; D gene ambiguous. The V and J ends lost 7 bases and 3 bases respectively, with 18 bases between them. CDR3 length equals 16 residues.

This clonotype was recorded at least ten times. The V call is TRBV27, the J call TRBJ1-1, with D perhaps TRBD1 (6 bases). Germline lookup yields CDR1 MNHEY and CDR2 SMNVEV (reference sequence). CDR3 length: 14 amino acids. Trimming stripped 1 base from V and 6 bases from J, with 12 bases between. DNA for the CDR3: TGTGCCAGCAGTTTATTTGTGACAGGCTCTGAAGCTTTCTTT. Translated: CASSLFVTGSEAFF.

This clonotype was seen at least ten times. The rearrangement joins TRBV13 to TRBJ2-1, with TRBD1 as a possible D gene (6 bases). CDR1 is PRHDT, CDR2 FYEKMQ, per germline (reference sequence). V was cut by 5 bases and J by 0 bases, with 11 bases left in between. CDR3 length equals 15 residues. CDR3 loop: CASSRGQSSYNEQFF. The CDR3 bases are TGTGCCAGCAGCCGGGGACAAAGCTCCTACAATGAGCAGTTCTTC.

This clonotype showed up many times. This sequence joins TRBV7-9 and TRBJ1-2; D not certain. Germline V CDR1 and CDR2: SEHNR, FQNEAQ (reference sequence). V shed 3 bases and J shed 7 bases, with 9 bases lying between them. This CDR3 comprises 12 residues. The CDR3 DNA reads as TGTGCCAGCAGCTTTAAGGGCGCTGGCTACACCTTC. It codes for CASSFKGAGYTF.

This clonotype was seen repeatedly, ten times or more. The CDR3 coding sequence is TGCGCCAGCAGCGTGGAAAGCACAGATACGCAGTATTTT. The encoded protein is CASSVESTDTQYF. The rearrangement joins TRBV5-1 to TRBJ2-3; the D is unclear. The length of the CDR3 is 13 residues. Germline loops: CDR1 SGHRS, CDR2 YFSETQ. Trimming cost V 4 bases and J 0 bases, with 6 bases left between them.

This clonotype was counted between two and nine times. The rearrangement uses TRBV6-5 and TRBJ1-2; D perhaps matches TRBD1 (5 bases). There are 15 residues in the CDR3. With 0 bases removed from V and 8 bases from J, the gap between germline ends came to 16 bases. Germline CDR1 MNHEY, CDR2 SVGAGI. This CDR3 reads CASSYSNRMGKGYTF. The DNA for the CDR3 is TGTGCCAGCAGTTACTCGAACAGGATGGGGAAAGGCTACACCTTC.

This clonotype has at least ten counts. The chain joins TRBV3-1 to TRBJ1-6; no clear D gene. Germline V gives CDR1 LGHDT, CDR2 YNNKEL (reference sequence). CDR3 size: 15 residues. V was cut by 3 bases and J by 9 bases, with 15 bases left in between. The CDR3 protein is CASSQRAGLRSPLHF. The CDR3 DNA sequence: TGTGCCAGCAGCCAGAGGGCGGGGTTACGTTCACCCCTCCACTTT. Full variable domain (rest looked up from reference TRBV3-1 and TRBJ1-6): DTAVSQTPKYLVTQMGNDKSIKCEQNLGHDTMYWYKQDSKKFLKIMFSYNNKELIINETVPNRFSPKSPDKAHLNLHINSLELGDSAVYFCASSQRAGLRSPLHFGNGTRLTVT.

This clonotype occurred many times. The genes are TRBV20-1 and TRBJ2-3; tentatively, D is TRBD2 (6 bases). The CDR3 is 13 amino acids. Trimming stripped 6 bases from V and 1 base from J, with 11 bases between. Per germline, CDR1 DFQATT and CDR2 SNEGSKA (reference sequence). CDR3 coding DNA: TGCAGTGCAGATAAGCGGGGCACAGATACGCAGTATTTT. Translated, it gives CSADKRGTDTQYF.